What follows are 25 T cell receptor beta chains derived from one specimen sequenced in a study of cytomegalovirus exposure and HLA in healthy donors. PCR was performed using 60 Vbeta and 13 Jbeta primers. Some clones are missing from TCRdb's copy, which holds only in-frame ones; the method was immunoSEQ multiplex PCR. The sample holds over 40,000 clones; roughly four fifths are singletons and the top ten take about 3%. The specimen sequenced was PBMCs. The receptors were gathered from a woman in her 40s in good health and CMV-seropositive.

This clone was picked up a small number of times. The chain couples TRBV7-2 to TRBJ2-1, with 8 nucleotides matching TRBD2. Trimming removed 5 bases from V and 7 bases from J; junction bases left unmatched: 7. Germline V gene lookup returns CDR1 SGHTA and CDR2 FQGNSA. CDR3 length: 14 residues. The CDR3 nucleotides read TGTGCCAGCAGCGGGGCTAGCGGGTGGAATGAGCAGTTCTTC. Its translation is CASSGASGWNEQFF.

V is TRBV9 and J is TRBJ2-2; 8 positions match TRBD2. Germline V CDR1 and CDR2: SGDLS, YYNGEE. This CDR3 region has 15 residues. J was trimmed by 7 bases and V by 0 bases; bases with no gene match: 5. For the CDR3, the DNA is TGTGCCAGCAGCGTAGTCGGGGGGGCTGGCGGGGAGCTGTTTTTT. This codes for CASSVVGGAGGELFF.

The chain has TRBV6-6 and TRBJ1-6, with 7 bases lining up with TRBD1. Germline loops: CDR1 MNHNY, CDR2 SVGAGI (reference sequence). The length of the CDR3 is 15 residues. The V and J ends lost 2 bases and 9 bases, in that order; junction bases with no gene match: 7. CDR3 nucleotide sequence: TGTGCCAGCAGTTACGTGGGACAGACGGGTTCACCCCTCCACTTT. It translates to CASSYVGQTGSPLHF.

The V gene is TRBV9, the J gene TRBJ1-2; 8 bases are a match to TRBD1. The ends lost 3 bases at V and 2 bases at J; junction bases unmatched: 6. Germline-derived CDR1 and CDR2 are SGDLS and YYNGEE. This CDR3 region has 15 residues. CDR3 nucleotide sequence: TGTGCCAGCAGCGCTGGACAGGGCGCCAACTATGGCTACACCTTC. It is translated as CASSAGQGANYGYTF.

V is TRBV7-6 and J is TRBJ2-5, with 8 bases identical to TRBD2. The CDR3 spans 15 residues. The V segment lost 1 base and the J segment 1 base; nucleotides outside the gene matches: 2. The germline gives CDR1 SGHVS, CDR2 FNYEAQ. The CDR3: CASSLVRGGQETQYF. CDR3 in DNA: TGTGCCAGCAGCTTAGTACGGGGGGGCCAAGAGACCCAGTACTTC.

The rearrangement uses TRBV6-1 and TRBJ2-1; TRBD1 might be the D (5 bases). The V gene lost 3 bases and the J gene lost 9 bases, with 18 bases spanning the gap. CDR1 MNHNS and CDR2 SASEGT come from the germline V gene. The CDR3 extends over 15 amino acids. This chain's CDR3 is CASSEKNRLTGEQFF. CDR3 in DNA: TGTGCCAGCAGTGAGAAAAACAGACTTACAGGTGAGCAGTTCTTC.

This clone was seen a few times. The chain carries TRBV4-1 and TRBJ2-2; D is possibly TRBD1 (6 bases). The V end was cut by 1 base, the J end by 6 bases, with 12 bases between. Germline values: CDR1 MGHRA, CDR2 YSYEKL. The CDR3 covers 15 residues. DNA for the CDR3: TGCGCCAGCAGCCAAGGCCAGGGGCTCGCCGGGGAGCTGTTTTTT. This codes for CASSQGQGLAGELFF.

The CDR3 here is CASSYGLAGGSSNEQFF. The CDR3 region has the DNA TGCGCCAGCAGCTACGGACTAGCGGGGGGATCATCCAATGAGCAGTTCTTC. The V and J genes are TRBV5-1 and TRBJ2-1; TRBD2 matches 14 bases. CDR3 length: 17 amino acids. Per germline, CDR1 SGHRS and CDR2 YFSETQ. V was clipped by 3 bases and J by 6 bases; unmatched bases: 8. The full variable domain, rest sourced from reference TRBV5-1 and TRBJ2-1, is KAGVTQTPRYLIKTRGQQVTLSCSPISGHRSVSWYQQTPGQGLQFLFEYFSETQRNKGNFPGRFSGRQFSNSRSEMNVSTLELGDSALYLCASSYGLAGGSSNEQFFGPGTRLTVL.

This chain uses TRBV28 with TRBJ2-7; 8 nucleotides align to TRBD2. In germline, CDR1 is MDHEN, CDR2 SYDVKM. The length of the CDR3 is 12 residues. Trimming at V came to 8 bases and at J to 10 bases, leaving 10 bases not matched to a gene. CDR3 sequence (DNA): TGTGCCAGCTGCACGACCGGGACTAGTCAGTACTTC. Its translation: CASCTTGTSQYF.

This clone was observed a single time. The chain uses TRBV5-1 and TRBJ2-3; 14 nucleotides agree with TRBD2. CDR1 and CDR2 (germline): SGHRS, YFSETQ. Trimming cost V 0 bases and J 5 bases; bases outside gene matches: 2. This CDR3 region has 16 residues. The CDR3 reads CASSLGLAGGLDTQYF. CDR3 in DNA: TGCGCCAGCAGCTTGGGACTAGCGGGGGGGTTAGATACGCAGTATTTT. The complete variable domain, with remaining parts taken from reference TRBV5-1 and TRBJ2-3, reads KAGVTQTPRYLIKTRGQQVTLSCSPISGHRSVSWYQQTPGQGLQFLFEYFSETQRNKGNFPGRFSGRQFSNSRSEMNVSTLELGDSALYLCASSLGLAGGLDTQYFGPGTRLTVL.

V usage is TRBV30 and J usage is TRBJ2-3, with 11 positions matching TRBD2. The CDR3 sequence is 13 residues long. The germline CDR1 and CDR2 sequences are GTSNPN and SVGIG (reference sequence). After removal of 4 bases from V and 3 bases from J, the junction contained 0 bases not matched to a gene. The chain's CDR3 is CAWTSGGTDTQYF. CDR3 coding DNA: TGTGCCTGGACTAGCGGGGGGACAGATACGCAGTATTTT.

J is TRBJ1-5 and V is TRBV6-1; D uncertain. Trimming pared 1 base from V and 10 bases from J, leaving 11 bases between. Germline V CDR1 and CDR2: MNHNS, SASEGT. This CDR3 has 13 residues. CDR3 residues: CASSEVTFQPQHF. CDR3 DNA: TGTGCCAGCAGTGAAGTAACATTCCAACCCCAGCATTTT.

This chain links TRBV5-4 with TRBJ1-2; a possible D gene is TRBD1 (6 bases). CDR3 length: 13 amino acids. Trimming cost V 4 bases and J 7 bases, with 14 bases left between them. Germline CDR1 reads SGHNT; CDR2 reads YYREEE (reference sequence). This CDR3 reads CASSPGRGGGYTF. In DNA form, the CDR3 reads TGTGCCAGCAGCCCCGGGAGGGGGGGTGGCTACACCTTC.

This clone was seen more than once but under ten times. The rearrangement joins TRBV4-2 to TRBJ1-4, with D perhaps TRBD1 (6 bases). The germline CDR1 and CDR2 sequences are LGHNA and YNFKEQ. V was shortened by 2 bases and J by 0 bases, with 10 bases between the two germline ends. The CDR3 extends over 16 amino acids. CDR3 bases: TGTGCCAGCAGCCAAAACACAGGGTCAACTAATGAAAAACTGTTTTTT. Translating gives CASSQNTGSTNEKLFF.

The chain combines TRBV20-1 with TRBJ1-2; 8 bases are a match to TRBD1. The germline V gene encodes CDR1 DFQATT and CDR2 SNEGSKA (reference sequence). This CDR3 has 11 residues. After removal of 2 bases from V and 7 bases from J, the junction contained 0 bases not matched to a gene. As DNA, the CDR3 is TGCAGTGCTAGACAGGGGGCTGGCTACACCTTC. Its protein is CSARQGAGYTF.

The CDR3 loop reads CASSDTGTGVTEAFF. CDR3 nucleotide sequence: TGTGCCAGCAGTGACACCGGGACAGGAGTCACTGAAGCTTTCTTT. The chain carries TRBV6-1 and TRBJ1-1; 8 positions agree with TRBD1. V dropped 3 bases and J dropped 4; count of bases not matched to a gene: 7. Germline CDR1 MNHNS, CDR2 SASEGT. CDR3 length: 15 residues.

This clone was seen once. This chain connects TRBV7-8 to TRBJ2-3; tentative D call: TRBD1 (6 bases). This CDR3 region has 16 residues. Trimming left V 5 bases short and J 3 bases short, with 18 bases between. Germline CDR1 reads SGHVS; CDR2 reads FQNEAQ. CDR3 amino acids: CASSNPTGYGTDTQYF. DNA for the CDR3: TGTGCCAGCAGCAACCCGACAGGTTACGGGACAGATACGCAGTATTTT.

CDR3 nucleotides: TGTGCCAGCAGCCTGGACAGGACGGCTTTAGGCTTGGGGGCTTTCTTT. It is translated as CASSLDRTALGLGAFF. The chain is built from TRBV11-2 and TRBJ1-1; the match to TRBD1 covers 7 bases. J was trimmed by 11 bases and V by 5 bases; bases with no gene match: 20. The length of the CDR3 is 16 residues. CDR1 and CDR2 (germline): SGHAT, FQNNGV.

This clone was observed a few times. The rearrangement joins TRBV6-5 to TRBJ2-7; TRBD1 might be the D (5 bases). The germline V and J ends were trimmed by 4 bases and 6 bases, with 19 bases remaining between them. CDR3 length equals 15 residues. Germline CDR1 reads MNHEY; CDR2 reads SVGAGI. The CDR3 spells CASSSPSGRVLEQYF. CDR3 nucleotides: TGTGCCAGCAGTTCGCCCTCGGGCAGGGTTCTCGAGCAGTACTTC.

This clone appeared a few times. CDR3 nucleotide sequence: TGCAGTGTTGGAGGGGATGAAGCTTTCTTT. Translating gives CSVGGDEAFF. J is TRBJ1-1 and V is TRBV20-1, with a weak D call TRBD1 (5 bases). The CDR3 length is 10 residues. The germline CDR1 and CDR2 sequences are DFQATT and SNEGSKA (reference sequence). The V and J ends lost 7 bases and 7 bases respectively, with 10 bases between them.

The chain employs TRBV5-4 and TRBJ1-2; 8 nucleotides align to TRBD1. Germline CDR1 is SGHNT and CDR2 is YYREEE (reference sequence). Trimming cost V 2 bases and J 8 bases; bases outside gene matches: 14. CDR3 length equals 16 residues. Written as DNA, the CDR3 is TGTGCCAGCAGCTTTTTGGGGACAGGACGATCGGAGGGCTACACCTTC. The encoded protein is CASSFLGTGRSEGYTF.

This clone has only a few counts. The chain is built from TRBV2 and TRBJ2-5, with D tentatively TRBD2 (6 bases). The CDR3 extends over 14 amino acids. V lost 6 bases and J 1 base, leaving 12 bases between the germline ends. CDR1 SNHLY and CDR2 FYNNEI come from the germline V gene. CDR3 sequence: CASSARGIQETQYF. In nucleotides, the CDR3 is TGTGCCAGCAGCGCCCGGGGGATCCAAGAGACCCAGTACTTC.

This clone was observed once. The CDR3 reads CASSFAVGQPQHF. The CDR3 DNA reads TGTGCCAGCAGCTTCGCGGTGGGTCAGCCCCAGCATTTT. This chain links TRBV7-2 with TRBJ1-5, with no clear D. The CDR3 loop spans 13 amino acids. The germline V gene encodes CDR1 SGHTA and CDR2 FQGNSA. Trimming pared 3 bases from V and 6 bases from J, leaving 9 bases between.

The chain has TRBV29-1 and TRBJ2-1; 11 bases align to TRBD1. J gave up 7 bases and V 7 bases, and 6 bases lay outside the gene matches. The CDR3 extends over 13 amino acids. CDR1 is SQVTM, CDR2 ANQGSEA, per germline. In DNA form, the CDR3 reads TGCAGCGCAAGGACAGGGGGCCCGAATGAGCAGTTCTTC. Translation gives CSARTGGPNEQFF.

The chain combines TRBV9 with TRBJ2-3; weak D call: TRBD1 (5 bases). The CDR3 runs to 11 residues. CDR1 and CDR2 (germline): SGDLS, YYNGEE. Trimming removed 4 bases from V and 6 bases from J, with 6 bases in between. As DNA, the CDR3 is TGTGCCAGCAGCTCAGGGGATACGCAGTATTTT. Protein sequence: CASSSGDTQYF.